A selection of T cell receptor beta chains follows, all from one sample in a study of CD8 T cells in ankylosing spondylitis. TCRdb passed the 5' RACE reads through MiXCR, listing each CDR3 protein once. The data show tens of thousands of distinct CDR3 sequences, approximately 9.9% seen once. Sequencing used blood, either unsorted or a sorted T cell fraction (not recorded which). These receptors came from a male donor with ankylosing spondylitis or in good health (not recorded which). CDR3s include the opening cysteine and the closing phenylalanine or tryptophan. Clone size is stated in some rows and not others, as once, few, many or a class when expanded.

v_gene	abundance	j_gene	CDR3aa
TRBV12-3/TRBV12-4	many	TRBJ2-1	CATSGSRYNEQFF
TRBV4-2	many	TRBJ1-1	CASSPQVNTEAFF
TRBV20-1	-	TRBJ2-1	CSVPRAHEQFF
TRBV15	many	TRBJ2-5	CATSRDPTGEETQYF
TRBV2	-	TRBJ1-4	CASSDDSGEKLFF
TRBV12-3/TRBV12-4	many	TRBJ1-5	CASSRDREHLYSNQPQHF
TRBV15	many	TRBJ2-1	CATSKLGSRNEQFF
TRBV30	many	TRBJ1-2	CACGQGYGYTF
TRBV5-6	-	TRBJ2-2	CASSATDRGHRELFF
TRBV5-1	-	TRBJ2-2	CASSLKGGGSTGELFF
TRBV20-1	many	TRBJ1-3	CSALDPSTVGNTIYF
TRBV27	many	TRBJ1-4	CASRGYGTNEKLFF
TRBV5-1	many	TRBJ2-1	CASSPGQNNEQFF
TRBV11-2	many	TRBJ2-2	CASSYSSARGELFF
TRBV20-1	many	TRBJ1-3	CSARSRALGNTIYF
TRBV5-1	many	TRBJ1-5	CASSGGQGGPQHF
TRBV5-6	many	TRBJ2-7	CASPYEQYF
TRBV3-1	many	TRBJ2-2	CASYLAGGNTGELFF
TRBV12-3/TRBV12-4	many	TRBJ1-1	CASSDGLREAFF
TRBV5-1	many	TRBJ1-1	CASSLVRVGTEAFF
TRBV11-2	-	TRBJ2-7	CASSPDRTYEQYF
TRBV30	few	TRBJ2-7	CAWKRQGDFPEQYF
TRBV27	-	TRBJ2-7	CASSPGPTYEQYF
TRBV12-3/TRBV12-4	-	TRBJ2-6	CASSLLTRRSGANVLTF
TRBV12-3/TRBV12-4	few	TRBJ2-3	CASSLHTDTQYF
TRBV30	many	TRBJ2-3	CAWSVGGPADTQYF
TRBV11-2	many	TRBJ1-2	CASSLTSGLGGYTF
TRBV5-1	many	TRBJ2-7	CASRSQGDVYEQYF
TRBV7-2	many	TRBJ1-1	CASSLVQGRTEAFF
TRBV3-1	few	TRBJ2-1	CASSQEVPGNNEQFF
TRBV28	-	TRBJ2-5	CASRPGLAGRWVIQYF
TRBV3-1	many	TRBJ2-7	CASSDWAKRGSEQYF
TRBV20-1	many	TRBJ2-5	CSASGKRRKETQYF
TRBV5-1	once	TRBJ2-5	CASSLLAGGQETQYF
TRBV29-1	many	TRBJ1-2	CSVDGPSGYGYTF
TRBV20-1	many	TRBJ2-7	CSGSEYEQYF
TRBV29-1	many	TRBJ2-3	CSVQTGQGTDTQYF
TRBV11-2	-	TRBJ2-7	CASRLGGQTYEQYF
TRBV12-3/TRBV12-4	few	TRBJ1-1	CASSSTGTGGPVFGTEAFF
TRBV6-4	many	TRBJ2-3	CASSGLLGTDTQYF
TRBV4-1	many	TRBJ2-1	CASSQEQGAVQYNEQFF
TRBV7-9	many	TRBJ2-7	CASSTPGTGFYEQYF
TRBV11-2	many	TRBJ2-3	CASSSLDRVHTQYF
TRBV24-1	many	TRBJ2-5	CATSDPREAEETQYF
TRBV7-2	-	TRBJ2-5	CASSLVSRAGETQYF
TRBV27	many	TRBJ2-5	CASSLSLAYQETQYF
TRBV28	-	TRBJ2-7	CASGWGTTYEQYF
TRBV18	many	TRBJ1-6	CASSPRQDLSSPLHF
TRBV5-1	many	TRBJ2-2	CASSLGQKDRLFF
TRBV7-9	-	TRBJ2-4	CASSRGAAENIQYF
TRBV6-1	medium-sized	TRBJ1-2	CASSPVRGYGYTF
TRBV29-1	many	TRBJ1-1	CSVVWSAEAFF
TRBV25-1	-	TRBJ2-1	CASSEFGLAGALYNEQFF
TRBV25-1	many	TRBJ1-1	CASTPDGRSGEAFF
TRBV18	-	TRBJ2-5	CASSPLQGRETQYF
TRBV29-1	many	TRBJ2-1	CSAETGGLGEQFF